The T cell receptor beta chain under discussion was sequenced for a study of human T cells and chemical hapten exposure. Time point meaning: patch test 3, about 24 weeks after DPC sensitization. Stated treatment: therapeutic diphenylcyclopropenone sensitization with weekly scalp DPC. This clonotype has a handful of counts. TCRdb used MiXCR to reprocess the RACE reads, holding one entry per CDR3 protein. This sample has fewer than 55,000 distinct CDR3 sequences; roughly a tenth occur once, and the top ten carry 16%. Sequencing used whole blood, obtained in connection with sensitization to the hapten diphenylcyclopropenone (DPC). This sequence was found in a woman aged 35 to 49 with alopecia areata. Some clones in this sample may be carry-over from other donors' samples.

CDR3 coding DNA: TGTGCCAGCAGCCATCCCGGGAGCACTATAATGAACACTGAAGCTTTCTTT. It codes for CASSHPGSTIMNTEAFF. The chain links TRBV6-5 to TRBJ1-1; D unresolved. CDR3 length equals 17 residues. Trimming left V 6 bases short and J 0 bases short, with 20 bases between. Germline V gene sequence: CDR1 MNHEY, CDR2 SVGAGI.